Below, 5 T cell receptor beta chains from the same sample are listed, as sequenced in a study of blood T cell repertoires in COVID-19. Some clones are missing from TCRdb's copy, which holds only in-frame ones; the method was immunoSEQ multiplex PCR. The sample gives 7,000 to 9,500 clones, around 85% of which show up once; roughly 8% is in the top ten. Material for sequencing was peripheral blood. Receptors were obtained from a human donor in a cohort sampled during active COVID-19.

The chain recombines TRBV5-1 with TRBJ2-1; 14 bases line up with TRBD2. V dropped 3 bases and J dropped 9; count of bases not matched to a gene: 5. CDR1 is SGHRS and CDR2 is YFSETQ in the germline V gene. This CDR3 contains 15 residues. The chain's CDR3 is CASSWTSGRSGEQFF. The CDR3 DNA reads TGCGCCAGCAGCTGGACTAGCGGGAGGTCCGGTGAGCAGTTCTTC.

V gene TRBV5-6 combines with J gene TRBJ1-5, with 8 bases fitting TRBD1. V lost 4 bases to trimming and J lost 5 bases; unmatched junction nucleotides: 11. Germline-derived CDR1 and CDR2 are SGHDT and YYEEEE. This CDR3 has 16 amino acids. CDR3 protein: CASSKFRTGSYQPQHF. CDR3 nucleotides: TGTGCCAGCAGCAAATTCAGGACAGGGTCCTATCAGCCCCAGCATTTT.

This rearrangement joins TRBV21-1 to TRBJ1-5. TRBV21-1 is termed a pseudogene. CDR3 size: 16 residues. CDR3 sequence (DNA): TGTGCCAGCAGCAAAAGGGAGGGGGGGGCAAGACAGCCCCAGCATTTT. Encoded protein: CASSKREGGARQPQHF.

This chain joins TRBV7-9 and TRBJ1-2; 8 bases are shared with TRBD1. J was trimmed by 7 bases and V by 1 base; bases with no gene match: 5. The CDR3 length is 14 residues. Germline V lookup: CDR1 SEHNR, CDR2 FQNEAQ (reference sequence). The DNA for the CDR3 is TGTGCCAGCAGCTTAGACAGGGGGGTACGTGGCTACACCTTC. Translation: CASSLDRGVRGYTF.

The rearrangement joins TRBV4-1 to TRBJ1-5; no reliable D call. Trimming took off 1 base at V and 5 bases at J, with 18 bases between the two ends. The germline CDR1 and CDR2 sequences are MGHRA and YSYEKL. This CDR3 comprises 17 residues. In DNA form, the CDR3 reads TGCGCCAGCAGCCAAGCCCTGGATGGGTACGGGGATCAGCCCCAGCATTTT. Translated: CASSQALDGYGDQPQHF.